This is a list of T cell receptor beta chains from one sample in a study of beta chain features in type 1 diabetes. Sequenced by immunoSEQ multiplex PCR; TCRdb stores in-frame clones only, minus some. This repertoire shows over 650,000 clones, about 14% found once; its top ten account for just under 0.04%. Sequencing was done on a sample of naive CD4+ T cells from blood. All receptors derive from a man between 18 and 29 years old with type 1 diabetes. CDR3s include the opening cysteine and the closing phenylalanine or tryptophan. Fields, in order: D gene, J gene, clone size, V gene, CDR3 protein, CDR3 DNA. A D gene is named only where the DNA matches it firmly. Clone size is shown for a subset of rows, as once, few, many or a class of expanded clone.

d_call: TRBD1; j_call: TRBJ1-1; clone_size: few; v_call: TRBV7-2; cdr3_aa: CASSLTGPTEAFF; cdr3_nt: TGTGCCAGCAGCTTGACAGGGCCCACTGAAGCTTTCTTT
d_call: TRBD1; j_call: TRBJ1-1; clone_size: few; v_call: TRBV28; cdr3_aa: CASSLGTGGGSEAFF; cdr3_nt: TGTGCCAGCAGTTTAGGGACAGGGGGCGGGTCTGAAGCTTTCTTT
d_call: TRBD1; j_call: TRBJ2-1; clone_size: few; v_call: TRBV5-4; cdr3_aa: CASSGGPGQGNEQFF; cdr3_nt: TGTGCCAGCTCAGGAGGCCCGGGACAGGGGAATGAGCAGTTCTTC
d_call: TRBD1; j_call: TRBJ2-6; clone_size: -; v_call: TRBV9; cdr3_aa: CASSLGQGASGANVLTF; cdr3_nt: TGTGCCAGCAGCTTAGGACAGGGGGCGTCTGGGGCCAACGTCCTGACTTTC
d_call: -; j_call: TRBJ2-1; clone_size: -; v_call: TRBV30; cdr3_aa: CAWSVQFYNEQFF; cdr3_nt: TGTGCCTGGAGTGTACAGTTCTACAATGAGCAGTTCTTC
d_call: TRBD1; j_call: TRBJ2-7; clone_size: -; v_call: TRBV5-1; cdr3_aa: CASSPAGQGPYEQYF; cdr3_nt: TGCGCCAGCAGCCCGGCGGGACAGGGGCCCTACGAGCAGTACTTC
d_call: -; j_call: TRBJ1-2; clone_size: -; v_call: TRBV28; cdr3_aa: CASSLRTPPSSTF; cdr3_nt: TGTGCCAGCAGTCTCAGGACACCTCCTTCGTCGACCTTC
d_call: -; j_call: TRBJ2-1; clone_size: -; v_call: TRBV10-3; cdr3_aa: CAISVSGTDDNEQFF; cdr3_nt: TGTGCCATCAGCGTCTCCGGGACGGATGATAATGAGCAGTTCTTC
d_call: -; j_call: TRBJ2-1; clone_size: few; v_call: TRBV7-9; cdr3_aa: CASSFVAPAHEQFF; cdr3_nt: TGTGCCAGCAGCTTTGTGGCTCCAGCCCATGAGCAGTTCTTC
d_call: -; j_call: TRBJ1-1; clone_size: few; v_call: TRBV20-1; cdr3_aa: CSARGPIEAFF; cdr3_nt: TGCAGTGCTAGAGGGCCCATTGAAGCTTTCTTT
d_call: TRBD2; j_call: TRBJ2-1; clone_size: -; v_call: TRBV27; cdr3_aa: CASSQRLAGDEQFF; cdr3_nt: TGTGCCAGCAGTCAACGACTAGCGGGGGATGAGCAGTTCTTC
d_call: -; j_call: TRBJ1-1; clone_size: few; v_call: TRBV5-1; cdr3_aa: CASSFGGRPSMNTEAFF; cdr3_nt: TGCGCCAGCAGCTTCGGGGGCCGCCCTTCAATGAACACTGAAGCTTTCTTT
d_call: -; j_call: TRBJ2-5; clone_size: -; v_call: TRBV9; cdr3_aa: CASSVQGETQYF; cdr3_nt: TGTGCCAGCAGCGTACAGGGAGAGACCCAGTACTTC
d_call: -; j_call: TRBJ1-2; clone_size: few; v_call: TRBV29-1; cdr3_aa: CSVPGQRYTF; cdr3_nt: TGCAGCGTTCCCGGACAACGCTACACCTTC
d_call: -; j_call: TRBJ1-3; clone_size: few; v_call: TRBV7-2; cdr3_aa: CASSLASGSSGNTIYF; cdr3_nt: TGTGCCAGCAGCTTAGCATCAGGAAGCTCTGGAAACACCATATATTTT
d_call: -; j_call: TRBJ1-1; clone_size: few; v_call: TRBV30; cdr3_aa: CAWSVQGASEAFF; cdr3_nt: TGTGCCTGGAGTGTACAGGGTGCTTCTGAAGCTTTCTTT
d_call: -; j_call: TRBJ1-4; clone_size: few; v_call: TRBV7-2; cdr3_aa: CASSSGTFNEKLFF; cdr3_nt: TGTGCCAGCAGCTCCGGGACGTTCAATGAAAAACTGTTTTTT
d_call: -; j_call: TRBJ2-5; clone_size: -; v_call: TRBV2; cdr3_aa: CASSAGKLQETQYF; cdr3_nt: TGTGCCAGCAGTGCAGGGAAGCTCCAAGAGACCCAGTACTTC
d_call: -; j_call: TRBJ2-5; clone_size: few; v_call: TRBV5-6; cdr3_aa: CASSLGALGVETQYF; cdr3_nt: TGTGCCAGCAGCTTGGGAGCGCTTGGAGTAGAGACCCAGTACTTC
d_call: -; j_call: TRBJ2-7; clone_size: few; v_call: TRBV29-1; cdr3_aa: CSVNPEGSSYEQYF; cdr3_nt: TGCAGCGTCAACCCGGAAGGCAGCTCCTACGAGCAGTACTTC
d_call: -; j_call: TRBJ1-1; clone_size: few; v_call: TRBV29-1; cdr3_aa: CSVAPLRVTEAFF; cdr3_nt: TGCAGCGTTGCGCCCCTAAGGGTCACTGAAGCTTTCTTT
d_call: -; j_call: TRBJ1-2; clone_size: -; v_call: TRBV9; cdr3_aa: CASRDPGDYGYTF; cdr3_nt: TGTGCCAGCCGAGATCCAGGTGACTATGGCTACACCTTC
d_call: -; j_call: TRBJ2-5; clone_size: -; v_call: TRBV7-9; cdr3_aa: CASSVYGQETQYF; cdr3_nt: TGTGCCAGCAGCGTGTATGGGCAAGAGACCCAGTACTTC
d_call: -; j_call: TRBJ1-1; clone_size: few; v_call: TRBV5-1; cdr3_aa: CASSLAYTGRTEAFF; cdr3_nt: TGCGCCAGCAGCTTGGCCTATACAGGGCGGACTGAAGCTTTCTTT
d_call: -; j_call: TRBJ2-1; clone_size: -; v_call: TRBV27; cdr3_aa: CASSLTPLRDEQFF; cdr3_nt: TGTGCCAGCAGTTTAACGCCCCTCCGGGATGAGCAGTTCTTC
d_call: -; j_call: TRBJ2-7; clone_size: -; v_call: TRBV6-6; cdr3_aa: CASSYGGASSYEQYF; cdr3_nt: TGTGCCAGCAGTTACGGGGGGGCCAGCTCCTACGAGCAGTACTTC
d_call: -; j_call: TRBJ1-4; clone_size: -; v_call: TRBV7-2; cdr3_aa: CASSYQTNEKLFF; cdr3_nt: TGTGCCAGCAGCTACCAAACTAATGAAAAACTGTTTTTT
d_call: -; j_call: TRBJ2-4; clone_size: -; v_call: TRBV4-3; cdr3_aa: CASSQVKGVVFIQYF; cdr3_nt: TGCGCCAGCAGCCAAGTGAAGGGGGTAGTCTTCATTCAGTACTTC
d_call: -; j_call: TRBJ2-1; clone_size: few; v_call: TRBV28; cdr3_aa: CASSSTVIEQFF; cdr3_nt: TGTGCCAGCAGTTCTACGGTGATTGAGCAGTTCTTC
d_call: -; j_call: TRBJ2-3; clone_size: -; v_call: TRBV6-1; cdr3_aa: CASTVRGGTDTQYF; cdr3_nt: TGTGCCAGCACAGTAAGGGGAGGCACAGATACGCAGTATTTT
d_call: -; j_call: TRBJ2-1; clone_size: -; v_call: TRBV6-6; cdr3_aa: CASSYTDLNYNEQFF; cdr3_nt: TGTGCCAGCAGTTACACAGACCTGAACTACAATGAGCAGTTCTTC
d_call: TRBD1; j_call: TRBJ2-7; clone_size: -; v_call: TRBV6-5; cdr3_aa: CASSYSGTGIYEQYF; cdr3_nt: TGTGCCAGCAGTTACTCCGGGACAGGGATATACGAGCAGTACTTC
d_call: -; j_call: TRBJ2-2; clone_size: -; v_call: TRBV19; cdr3_aa: CASSIGGELFF; cdr3_nt: TGTGCCAGTAGTATCGGCGGGGAGCTGTTTTTT
d_call: -; j_call: TRBJ2-1; clone_size: -; v_call: TRBV28; cdr3_aa: CASSLSLYQEQFF; cdr3_nt: TGTGCCAGCAGTTTATCCCTCTATCAGGAGCAGTTCTTC
d_call: -; j_call: TRBJ1-1; clone_size: few; v_call: TRBV19; cdr3_aa: CASSMGRMNTEAFF; cdr3_nt: TGTGCCAGTAGTATGGGGAGGATGAACACTGAAGCTTTCTTT
d_call: -; j_call: TRBJ2-6; clone_size: -; v_call: TRBV7-3; cdr3_aa: CASSLGSGANVLTF; cdr3_nt: TGTGCCAGCAGCTTGGGCTCTGGGGCCAACGTCCTGACTTTC
d_call: TRBD1; j_call: TRBJ1-6; clone_size: -; v_call: TRBV2; cdr3_aa: CASSYRDSNSPLHF; cdr3_nt: TGTGCCAGCAGTTACCGGGACAGTAATTCACCCCTCCACTTT